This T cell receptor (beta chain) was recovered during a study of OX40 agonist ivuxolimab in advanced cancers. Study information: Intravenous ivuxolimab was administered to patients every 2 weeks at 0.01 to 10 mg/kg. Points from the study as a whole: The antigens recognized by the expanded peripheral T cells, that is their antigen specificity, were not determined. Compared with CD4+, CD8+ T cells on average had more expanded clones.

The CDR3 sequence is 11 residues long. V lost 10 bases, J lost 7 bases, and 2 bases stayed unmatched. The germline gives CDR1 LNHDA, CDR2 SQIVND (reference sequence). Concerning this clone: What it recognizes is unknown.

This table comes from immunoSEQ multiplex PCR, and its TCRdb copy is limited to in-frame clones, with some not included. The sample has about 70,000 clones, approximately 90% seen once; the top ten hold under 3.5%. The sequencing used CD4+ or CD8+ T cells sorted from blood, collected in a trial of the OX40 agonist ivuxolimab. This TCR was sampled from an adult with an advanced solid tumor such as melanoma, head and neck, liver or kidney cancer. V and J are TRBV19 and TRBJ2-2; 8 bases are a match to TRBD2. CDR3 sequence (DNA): TGTGCCACCGGGGGGGTCGGGGAGCTGTTTTTT. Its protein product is CATGGVGELFF. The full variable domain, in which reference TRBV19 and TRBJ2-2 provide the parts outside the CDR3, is DGGITQSPKYLFRKEGQNVTLSCEQNLNHDAMYWYRQDPGQGLRLIYYSQIVNDFQKGDIAEGYSVSREKKESFPLTVTSAQKNPTAFYLCATGGVGELFFGEGSRLTVL.